This T cell receptor beta chain derives from a study of blood T cell repertoires in COVID-19. Study at large: From the United States, Italy and Spain came samples of acute and convalescent COVID-19. PBMCs, B-cell-depleted T cells, or T cells provided the cDNA or gDNA that made up the material.

Germline CDR1 LNHDA, CDR2 SQIVND (reference sequence). This CDR3 contains 14 residues. The V gene lost 7 bases and the J gene lost 8 bases, with 18 bases spanning the gap. In the study's own analysis: How many nucleated cells were present was estimated from reference gene primer amplification. Assay used: immunoSEQ multiplex PCR; TCRdb lists only in-frame clones, some missing. V, J and clone size reflect that table, while D and trimming were determined from the DNA. The sample shows under 150,000 clones, 76% of them seen only once. J is TRBJ2-1 and V is TRBV19; D might be TRBD1 (5 bases). Sequenced input: peripheral blood. This TCR was sampled from a man between 60 and 75 years old with acute or convalescent COVID-19. CDR3 sequence reads: CASKGQGGTYEQFF. In DNA, the CDR3 is TGTGCCAGTAAGGGCCAGGGTGGTACCTATGAGCAGTTCTTC.